This T cell receptor beta chain was recovered during a study of PD-1 blockade in mismatch repair-deficient tumors. At the level of the study: All were previously treated, progressing patients with eleven to twelve mismatch repair-deficient cancer types.

The method was immunoSEQ multiplex PCR; TCRdb's version includes in-frame clones alone and lacks a portion of them. The sample shows about 100,000 clones, 82% of them seen only once. The germline CDR1 and CDR2 sequences are SGHTA and FQGNSA. The CDR3 contains 15 residues. Trimming took off 5 bases at V and 4 bases at J, with 17 bases between the two ends. The specimen comprised peripheral blood, sampled 30 to 36 weeks after starting pembrolizumab. The J gene is TRBJ1-2, the V gene TRBV7-2; TRBD1 might be the D (6 bases). The sequence derives from an adult with mismatch repair-deficient cancer. The CDR3 DNA reads as TGTGCCAGCAGCCCGGCGGCTACAGGGTTCTATGGCTACACCTTC. Translating gives CASSPAATGFYGYTF.